The 12 T cell receptor beta chains in this list originate from one sample, sequenced in a study of siplizumab effects on memory and regulatory T cells. The assay was immunoSEQ multiplex PCR, and TCRdb's table has in-frame clones only and misses some. Among 85,000 to 130,000 clones, about 93% were seen once, and the ten largest hold approximately 0.66%. Source material: Tregs sorted from blood. Receptor source: a human donor in good health.

The chain recombines TRBV27 with TRBJ2-7, with D uncertain. Trimming took 3 bases from V and 2 from J, leaving 14 bases between them. Germline assignment: CDR1 MNHEY and CDR2 SMNVEV (reference sequence). The CDR3 covers 15 residues. The CDR3 DNA reads as TGTGCCAGCAGTTTTTACCCCGGATCCCCCTACGAGCAGTACTTC. It yields the protein CASSFYPGSPYEQYF.

This clone has a single count. This CDR3 is CASSYLQQQYGNTIYF. In DNA, the CDR3 is TGTGCCAGCAGTTACTTACAGCAGCAATATGGAAACACCATATATTTT. The rearrangement links TRBV6-6 to TRBJ1-3; the D is unclear. With 1 base removed from V and 3 bases from J, the gap between germline ends came to 13 bases. The CDR3 consists of 16 residues. Germline CDR1 reads MNHNY; CDR2 reads SVGAGI (reference sequence).

This clone has only one observation. This sequence joins TRBV2 and TRBJ2-1, with 7 bases that match TRBD1. The CDR3 consists of 14 residues. Trimming removed 7 bases from V and 4 bases from J; junction bases left unmatched: 7. From germline, CDR1 is SNHLY and CDR2 FYNNEI. DNA for the CDR3: TGTGCCAGCAACGAGGGGGCCATGTACAATGAGCAGTTCTTC. Amino acids: CASNEGAMYNEQFF.

The rearrangement uses TRBV7-8 and TRBJ2-1, with 10 bases aligning to TRBD2. V shed 3 bases and J 7 bases; nucleotides not matched to a gene: 6. CDR3 size: 15 residues. Germline V gene sequence: CDR1 SGHVS, CDR2 FQNEAQ. CDR3 nucleotide sequence: TGTGCCAGCAGCTTCGACGGACTAGCGGAGAATGAGCAGTTCTTC. Encoded protein: CASSFDGLAENEQFF.

The CDR3 is CASRDRGLETQYF. Here the CDR3 DNA reads TGTGCCAGCAGGGACAGGGGGCTGGAGACCCAGTACTTC. V and J are TRBV14 and TRBJ2-5, with 11 bases lining up with TRBD1. V shed 6 bases, J shed 5 bases, and the junction held 2 bases outside the gene matches. CDR3 length equals 13 residues. Per germline, CDR1 SGHDN and CDR2 FVKESK. Looking up the rest from reference TRBV14 and TRBJ2-5 gives the full variable domain: EAGVTQFPSHSVIEKGQTVTLRCDPISGHDNLYWYRRVMGKEIKFLLHFVKESKQDESGMPNNRFLAERTGGTYSTLKVQPAELEDSGVYFCASRDRGLETQYFGPGTRLLVL.

This sequence joins TRBV5-4 and TRBJ2-2, with 7 bases fitting TRBD2. CDR3 size: 14 residues. V was clipped by 6 bases and J by 6 bases; unmatched bases: 8. CDR1 is SGHNT, CDR2 YYREEE, per germline (reference sequence). As DNA, the CDR3 is TGTGCCAGCACCATTCTCGGACTAGCCGGGGAGCTGTTTTTT. Residues: CASTILGLAGELFF.

The chain links TRBV25-1 to TRBJ2-7; D not certain. The CDR3 has 11 amino acids. Germline V lookup: CDR1 MGHDK, CDR2 SYGVNS. V was cut by 5 bases and J by 4 bases, with 6 bases left in between. This CDR3 is CASSRVYEQYF. In nucleotides, the CDR3 is TGTGCCAGCAGTAGGGTTTACGAGCAGTACTTC.

With regard to this clone: Germline is not matched at one junction end, which may reflect a read error. The J gene is TRBJ1-5, the V gene TRBV6-1, with D possibly matching TRBD1 (5 bases). Germline CDR1 and CDR2: MNHNS and SASEGT. The CDR3 length is 15 residues. CDR3: CASSEGSLGGQPQHF. CDR3 coding DNA: TGTGCCAGCAGCGAAGGGTCCCTCGGGGGGCAGCCCCAGCATTTT.

V usage is TRBV11-2 and J usage is TRBJ2-4; tentative D call: TRBD1 (5 bases). The CDR3 runs 15 residues. V lost 8 bases to trimming and J lost 0 bases, with 14 bases between them. Germline CDR1 SGHAT, CDR2 FQNNGV. The CDR3 DNA reads TGTGCCAGCGGTGAGAAGGGGCGAGCCAAAAACATTCAGTACTTC. Amino acid sequence: CASGEKGRAKNIQYF.

V and J are TRBV11-2 and TRBJ1-1; TRBD1 aligns across 7 bases. V gave up 5 bases and J gave up 4 bases; unmatched junction bases: 10. Germline V gene sequence: CDR1 SGHAT, CDR2 FQNNGV. This CDR3 has 15 residues. Here the CDR3 DNA reads TGTGCCAGCAGCCCAAGACAGGGTTCGAGCACTGAAGCTTTCTTT. Translating it yields CASSPRQGSSTEAFF.

This rearrangement joins TRBV6-1 to TRBJ1-4, with D possibly TRBD1 on 5 matching bases. This CDR3 comprises 12 residues. The germline V gene encodes CDR1 MNHNS and CDR2 SASEGT. V lost 6 bases and J 10 bases, leaving 12 bases between the germline ends. CDR3 loop: CASRDTRGKLFF. The CDR3 region has the DNA TGTGCCAGCAGGGACACAAGGGGAAAACTGTTTTTT.

Note on this clone: The sample contains more than one DNA sequence encoding this CDR3. This sequence joins TRBV6-5 and TRBJ1-3; D is unclear. Germline CDR1 MNHEY, CDR2 SVGAGI. V gave up 6 bases and J gave up 4 bases, with 4 bases separating them. CDR3 length equals 11 residues. The CDR3 loop reads CASSWGNTIYF. DNA of the CDR3: TGTGCCAGCAGCTGGGGAAACACCATATATTTT.